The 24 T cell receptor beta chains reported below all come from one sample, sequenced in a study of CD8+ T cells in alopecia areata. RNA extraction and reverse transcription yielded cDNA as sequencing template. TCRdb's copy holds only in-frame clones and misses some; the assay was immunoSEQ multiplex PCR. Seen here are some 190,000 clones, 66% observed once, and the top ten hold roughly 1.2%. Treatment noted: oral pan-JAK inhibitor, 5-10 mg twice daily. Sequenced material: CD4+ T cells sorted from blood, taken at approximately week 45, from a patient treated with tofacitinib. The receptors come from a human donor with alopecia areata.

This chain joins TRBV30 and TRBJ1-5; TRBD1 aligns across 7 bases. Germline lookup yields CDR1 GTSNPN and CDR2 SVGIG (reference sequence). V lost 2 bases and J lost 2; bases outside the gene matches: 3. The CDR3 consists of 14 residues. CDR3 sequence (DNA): TGTGCCTGGAGTTCTGGGACAGGCAATCAGCCCCAGCATTTT. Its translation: CAWSSGTGNQPQHF.

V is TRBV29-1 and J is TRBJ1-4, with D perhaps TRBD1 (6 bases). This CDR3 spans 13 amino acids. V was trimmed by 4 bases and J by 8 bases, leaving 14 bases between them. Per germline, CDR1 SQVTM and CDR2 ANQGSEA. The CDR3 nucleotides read TGCAGCGTTGGGATTGGGGGCAAGGAAAAACTGTTTTTT. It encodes CSVGIGGKEKLFF.

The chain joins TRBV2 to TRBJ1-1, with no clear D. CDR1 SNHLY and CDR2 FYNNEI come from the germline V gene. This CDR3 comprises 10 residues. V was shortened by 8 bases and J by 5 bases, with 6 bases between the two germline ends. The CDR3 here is CASRLTEAFF. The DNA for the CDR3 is TGTGCCAGCCGGCTGACTGAAGCTTTCTTT.

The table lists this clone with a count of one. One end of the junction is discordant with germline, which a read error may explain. CDR3 amino acids: CSAETDGYTF. DNA of the CDR3: TGCAGCGCTGAAACAGATGGCTACACCTTC. The J gene is TRBJ1-2, the V gene TRBV29-1; D is ambiguous. The CDR3 is 10 amino acids. Germline-derived CDR1 and CDR2 are SQVTM and ANQGSEA.

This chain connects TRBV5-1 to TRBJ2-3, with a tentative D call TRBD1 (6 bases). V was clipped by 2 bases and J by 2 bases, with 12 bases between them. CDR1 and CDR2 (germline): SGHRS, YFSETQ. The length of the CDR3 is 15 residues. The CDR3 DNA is TGCGCCAGCAGCTTCACGGGACACCTCACAGATACGCAGTATTTT. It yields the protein CASSFTGHLTDTQYF.

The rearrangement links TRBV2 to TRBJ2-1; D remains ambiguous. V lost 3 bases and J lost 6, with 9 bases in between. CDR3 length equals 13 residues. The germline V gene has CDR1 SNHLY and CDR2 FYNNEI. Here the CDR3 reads CASSERVLNEQFF. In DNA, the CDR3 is TGTGCCAGCAGTGAGCGCGTTCTCAATGAGCAGTTCTTC.

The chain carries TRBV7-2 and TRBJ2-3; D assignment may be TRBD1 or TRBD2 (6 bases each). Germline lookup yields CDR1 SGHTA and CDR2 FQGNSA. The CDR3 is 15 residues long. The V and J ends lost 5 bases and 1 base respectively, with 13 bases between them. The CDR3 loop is CASSPRGPGTDTQYF. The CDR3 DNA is TGTGCCAGCAGCCCACGGGGGCCGGGCACAGATACGCAGTATTTT.

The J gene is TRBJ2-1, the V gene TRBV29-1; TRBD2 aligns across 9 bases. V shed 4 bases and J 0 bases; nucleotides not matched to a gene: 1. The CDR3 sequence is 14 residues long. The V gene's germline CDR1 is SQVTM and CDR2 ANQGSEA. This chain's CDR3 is CSVGGGGSYNEQFF. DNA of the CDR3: TGCAGCGTTGGCGGGGGGGGCTCCTACAATGAGCAGTTCTTC.

In DNA, the CDR3 is TGTGCCAGCAGGCGCGGGACCACCTACGAGCAGTACTTC. Protein: CASRRGTTYEQYF. The gene calls are TRBV5-4 and TRBJ2-7; D is perhaps TRBD2 (6 bases). Germline V gene data show CDR1 as SGHNT and CDR2 as YYREEE (reference sequence). The CDR3 runs to 13 residues. Trimming stripped 5 bases from V and 2 bases from J, with 11 bases between.

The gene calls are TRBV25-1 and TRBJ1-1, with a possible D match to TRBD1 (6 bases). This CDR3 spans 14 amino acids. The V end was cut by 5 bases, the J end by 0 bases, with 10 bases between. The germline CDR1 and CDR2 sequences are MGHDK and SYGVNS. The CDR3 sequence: CASSQTGMNTEAFF. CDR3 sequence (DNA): TGTGCCAGCAGTCAGACAGGCATGAACACTGAAGCTTTCTTT. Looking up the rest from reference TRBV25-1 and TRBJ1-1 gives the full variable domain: EADIYQTPRYLVIGTGKKITLECSQTMGHDKMYWYQQDPGMELHLIHYSYGVNSTEKGDLSSESTVSRIRTEHFPLTLESARPSHTSQYLCASSQTGMNTEAFFGQGTRLTVV.

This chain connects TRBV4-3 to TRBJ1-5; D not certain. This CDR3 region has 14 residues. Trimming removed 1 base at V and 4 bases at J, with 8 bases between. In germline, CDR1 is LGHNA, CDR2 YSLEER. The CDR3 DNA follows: TGCGCCAGCAGCCAAGTGGCGGATAATCAGCCCCAGCATTTT. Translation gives CASSQVADNQPQHF.

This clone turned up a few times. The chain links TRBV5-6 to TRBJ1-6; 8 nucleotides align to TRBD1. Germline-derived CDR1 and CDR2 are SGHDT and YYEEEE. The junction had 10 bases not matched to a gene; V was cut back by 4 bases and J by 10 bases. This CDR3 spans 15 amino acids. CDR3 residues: CASSQLGQAGSPLHF. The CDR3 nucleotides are TGTGCCAGCAGCCAACTGGGACAGGCAGGCTCACCCCTCCACTTT.

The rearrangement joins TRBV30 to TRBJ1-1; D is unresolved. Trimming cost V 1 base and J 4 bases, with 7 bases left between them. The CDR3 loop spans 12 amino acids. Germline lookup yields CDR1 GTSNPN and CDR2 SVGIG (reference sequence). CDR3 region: CAWSAGVTEAFF. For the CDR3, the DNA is TGTGCCTGGAGTGCTGGGGTCACTGAAGCTTTCTTT.

The CDR3 DNA sequence: TGCAGCGTTGTTGGCAGGGTTATGGCGGGAACTGAAGCTTTCTTT. This sequence encodes CSVVGRVMAGTEAFF. The J gene is TRBJ1-1, the V gene TRBV29-1; a possible D gene is TRBD1 (5 bases). Trimming pared 4 bases from V and 5 bases from J, leaving 20 bases between. The CDR3 loop spans 15 amino acids. Germline V gives CDR1 SQVTM, CDR2 ANQGSEA. The entire variable domain, with the rest obtained from reference TRBV29-1 and TRBJ1-1, is as follows: SAVISQKPSRDICQRGTSLTIQCQVDSQVTMMFWYRQQPGQSLTLIATANQGSEATYESGFVIDKFPISRPNLTFSTLTVSNMSPEDSSIYLCSVVGRVMAGTEAFFGQGTRLTVV.

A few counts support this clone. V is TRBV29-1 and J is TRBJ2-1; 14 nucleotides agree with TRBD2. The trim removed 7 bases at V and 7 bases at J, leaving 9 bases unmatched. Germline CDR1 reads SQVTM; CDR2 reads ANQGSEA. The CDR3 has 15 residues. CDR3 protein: CSGDAGLAGGNEQFF. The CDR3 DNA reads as TGCAGCGGAGACGCAGGACTAGCGGGGGGAAATGAGCAGTTCTTC.

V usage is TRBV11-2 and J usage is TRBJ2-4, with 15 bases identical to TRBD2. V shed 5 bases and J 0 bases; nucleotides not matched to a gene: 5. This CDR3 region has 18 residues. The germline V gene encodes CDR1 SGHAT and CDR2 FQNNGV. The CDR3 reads CASSPRTSGGGAKNIQYF. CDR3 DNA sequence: TGTGCCAGCAGCCCCCGGACTAGCGGGGGGGGAGCCAAAAACATTCAGTACTTC. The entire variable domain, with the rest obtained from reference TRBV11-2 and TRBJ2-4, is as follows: EAGVAQSPRYKIIEKRQSVAFWCNPISGHATLYWYQQILGQGPKLLIQFQNNGVVDDSQLPKDRFSAERLKGVDSTLKIQPAKLEDSAVYLCASSPRTSGGGAKNIQYFGAGTRLSVL.

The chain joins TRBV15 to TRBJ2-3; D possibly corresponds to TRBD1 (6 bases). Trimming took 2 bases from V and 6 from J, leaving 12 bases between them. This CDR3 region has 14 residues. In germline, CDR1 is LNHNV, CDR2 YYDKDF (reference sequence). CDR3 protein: CATSRPSTGDTQYF. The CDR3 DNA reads TGTGCCACCAGCAGACCCTCTACAGGGGATACGCAGTATTTT.

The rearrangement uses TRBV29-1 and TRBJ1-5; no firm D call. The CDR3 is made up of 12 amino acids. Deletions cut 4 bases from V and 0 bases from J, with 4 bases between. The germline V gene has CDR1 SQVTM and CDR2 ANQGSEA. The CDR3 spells CSVGNSNQPQHF. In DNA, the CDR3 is TGCAGCGTTGGAAATAGCAATCAGCCCCAGCATTTT.

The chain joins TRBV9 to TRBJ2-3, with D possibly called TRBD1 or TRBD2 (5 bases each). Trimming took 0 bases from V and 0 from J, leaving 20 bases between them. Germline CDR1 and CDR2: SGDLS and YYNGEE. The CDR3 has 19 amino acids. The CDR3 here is CASSVEGLEGRPSTDTQYF. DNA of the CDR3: TGTGCCAGCAGCGTAGAGGGTCTTGAGGGGAGACCTAGCACAGATACGCAGTATTTT.

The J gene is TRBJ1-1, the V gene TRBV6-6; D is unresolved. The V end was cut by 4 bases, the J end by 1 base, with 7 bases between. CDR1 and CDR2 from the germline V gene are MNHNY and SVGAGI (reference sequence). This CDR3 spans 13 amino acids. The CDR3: CASSFAGNTEAFF. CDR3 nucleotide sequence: TGTGCCAGCAGTTTCGCAGGGAACACTGAAGCTTTCTTT.

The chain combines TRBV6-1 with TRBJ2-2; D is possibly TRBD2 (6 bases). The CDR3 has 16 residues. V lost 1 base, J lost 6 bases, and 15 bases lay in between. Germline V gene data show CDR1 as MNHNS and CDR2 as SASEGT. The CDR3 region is CASSEVSGGIPGELFF. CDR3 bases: TGTGCCAGCAGTGAAGTTTCTGGAGGGATCCCCGGGGAGCTGTTTTTT.

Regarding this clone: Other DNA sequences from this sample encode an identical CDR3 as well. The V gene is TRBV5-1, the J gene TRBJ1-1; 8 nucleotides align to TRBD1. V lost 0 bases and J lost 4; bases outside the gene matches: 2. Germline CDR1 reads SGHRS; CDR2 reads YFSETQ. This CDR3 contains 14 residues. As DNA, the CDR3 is TGCGCCAGCAGCTTGGACGGACAGGGCACTGAAGCTTTCTTT. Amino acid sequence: CASSLDGQGTEAFF.

CDR3 in DNA: TGTGCCTGGAGTGTACGAGGTCAGAACTACGAGCAGTACTTC. It is translated as CAWSVRGQNYEQYF. The chain joins TRBV30 to TRBJ2-7; D gene ambiguous. V was cut by 0 bases and J by 3 bases, with 12 bases left in between. Germline lookup yields CDR1 GTSNPN and CDR2 SVGIG (reference sequence). This CDR3 spans 14 amino acids.

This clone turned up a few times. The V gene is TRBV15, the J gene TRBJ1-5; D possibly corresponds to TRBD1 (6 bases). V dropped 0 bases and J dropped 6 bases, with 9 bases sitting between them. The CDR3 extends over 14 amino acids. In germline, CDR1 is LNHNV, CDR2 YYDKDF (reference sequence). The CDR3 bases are TGTGCCACCAGCAGAGACGGGGGCGGTCAGCCCCAGCATTTT. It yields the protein CATSRDGGGQPQHF.